These 2 T cell receptor beta chains were all obtained from the same sample, sequenced in a study of T cell responses to AZD1222 COVID-19 vaccine (dated by TCRdb to the early 2020s). The label giving this sample's time point can be read as: baseline before first vaccination. The library relied on the immunoSEQ multiplex PCR assay. TCRdb mirrors the immuneACCESS table, restricted to in-frame sequences. Some clones are absent from its copies; in checked studies, under half trace to an unresolved V gene, and the reason for the others is unknown. Counted in this sample were over 100,000 clones; about 82% of them appeared once. The top ten constitute 12% of the sample. The source was peripheral blood, collected on day 0 of AZD1222 vaccination. The receptors originated from an adult in good health.

The chain is built from TRBV6-5 and TRBJ2-5; 8 positions agree with TRBD2. The V and J ends lost 7 bases and 5 bases, in that order; junction bases with no gene match: 12. This CDR3 is 15 amino acids long. The V gene's germline CDR1 is MNHEY and CDR2 SVGAGI. CDR3 sequence (DNA): TGTGCCAGCAAAGGAGCGGGGGCCTCAGCGGAGACCCAGTACTTC. This gives the protein CASKGAGASAETQYF.

The chain carries TRBV27 and TRBJ2-7; a possible D gene is TRBD2 (6 bases). The CDR3 runs to 12 residues. Trimming pared 6 bases from V and 1 base from J, leaving 7 bases between. Germline values: CDR1 MNHEY, CDR2 SMNVEV (reference sequence). In DNA form, the CDR3 reads TGTGCCAGCAGGGGACTGTCCTACGAGCAGTACTTC. Amino acid sequence: CASRGLSYEQYF.